This T cell receptor beta chain emerged from a study of cytotoxic CD8 clonotypes in ibrutinib-treated CLL (dated by TCRdb to about 2021). For the wider study: The cohort included about 15 treatment-naive and ten to twelve relapsed/refractory patients; under 18 were IGHV unmutated. Partial responses were observed in approximately 24 patients and complete responses in 2; after a median follow-up of 68 months, remission was maintained in 15 or so patients and progression was observed in roughly twelve. Response samples were taken after a median of about a year on treatment, ranging from roughly 6 to 36 months. An average of roughly 250,000 productive templates and approximately 91,000 productive rearrangements was obtained per sample. Longitudinal samples were available for about 30% of the 86 trial participants. Cryopreserved peripheral blood mononuclear cells were collected at three points: before therapy, at response, and at either sustained remission or disease progression. Every remission and progressive disease sample was obtained while ibrutinib was still being received by the patients.

The study at large found these results: Clonality increased at ibrutinib response, stayed stable in sustained remission, and fell back toward baseline at progression. Baseline clonality exceeded that of age-matched healthy donors and correlated strongly with circulating CD8+ T-cell counts. Public clonotypes were rare and either shrank or stayed stable during treatment, and the rise in clonality at ibrutinib response reflected expansion of private clonotypes. Sampling times were not matched between patients in sustained remission and patients whose disease was progressing, and lymph node repertoires were not examined.

The label giving this sample's time point can be read as: progressive disease on ibrutinib. For TCR beta library preparation, approximately 1.9 micrograms of genomic DNA was extracted from cryopreserved PBMCs. Longitudinal blood samples from CLL patients receiving ibrutinib monotherapy were subjected to high-throughput TCR beta sequencing. The patients took part in an open-label, single-center phase 2 trial of ibrutinib monotherapy. Reading the germline V gene (reference sequence) gives CDR1 LNHDA and CDR2 SQIVND. V loses 9 bases of germline sequence and J loses 0 bases, and the interval between the two ends is 15 bases. From the cysteine up to the phenylalanine, the CDR3 has a length of 15 residues. This entry keeps only the CDR3 DNA: 45 bases, framed from base 1. About this clone: Its recognized antigen is unknown. No quality values exist for individual bases; no much larger clone is one base distant.

Each clonotype received, on average, 10x coverage in deep resolution sequencing performed on a MiSeq, where the target depth lay between 1 in 1 million and 1 in 200,000 T cells. The immunoSEQ hsTCRB Kit was used to generate the TCR beta libraries. The published analysis was carried out like this. The data were analyzed with ImmunoSEQ Analyzer and ImmunoSEQ Data Assistant, and V, D and J gene assignments followed IMGT definitions. Clonality was computed as one minus normalized Shannon entropy of productive rearrangement frequencies, ranging from 0 to 1. Only overrepresented clonotypes making up at least 0.05% of the repertoire of each patient were included in the public clonotype analysis. Approximately 14 age-matched healthy donor repertoires from immuneACCESS were used as controls for clonality. Entries here come from immuneACCESS through TCRdb and include only in-frame sequences with V and J called. Some clones fail to appear in such tables; in the studies checked, an unresolved V gene covers under half of the shortfall, and the cause of the remainder is unknown. V and J calls and clone size are those listed in that table; D and trimming were worked out from the DNA. The sample table records around 77,000 clones; around 80% of these occur just once. More than 7.5% of the sample lies in the top ten.

The sequenced sample was PBMCs, obtained at disease progression, from a patient treated with ibrutinib. The TCR comes from a human donor with chronic lymphocytic leukemia. The V and J genes are TRBV19 and TRBJ1-5; no D gene call is confident. The CDR3 protein sequence reads: CASNKGSYSNQPQHF. The DNA is TGTGCCAGCAACAAGGGTTCATATAGCAATCAGCCCCAGCATTTT.